Listed below are T cell receptor beta chains from one sample, sequenced in a study of molecular identifiers for immune sequencing clone quantification. TCRdb re-analysed the PCR reads in MiXCR, keeping a single row per CDR3 protein. The repertoire has tens of thousands of distinct CDR3 sequences, nearly 25% of them found once; the top ten carry roughly 0.8%. The material sequenced was naive CD8+ T cells from blood, with Jurkat cell RNA spiked in. The receptors stem from a human donor in good health. Some libraries in this study had Jurkat cell RNA spiked in. Both conserved end residues are part of each CDR3. A D gene is named only where the DNA matches it firmly. Expanded clones are given a class, and other clones once, few, many or no size at all.

clone size: .
D gene: .
J gene: TRBJ1-1
V gene: TRBV27
CDR3 protein: CASGRRDNLSTEAFF
CDR3 DNA: TGTGCCAGCGGGAGACGGGACAATCTTAGCACTGAAGCTTTCTTT

clone size: .
D gene: TRBD1
J gene: TRBJ2-2
V gene: TRBV18
CDR3 protein: CASSPEDRADRTVELFF
CDR3 DNA: TGTGCCAGCTCACCTGAAGACAGGGCGGATCGGACCGTGGAGCTGTTTTTT

clone size: many
D gene: TRBD2
J gene: TRBJ2-3
V gene: TRBV9
CDR3 protein: CASSVDSGGAGDTQYF
CDR3 DNA: TGTGCCAGCAGCGTAGATAGCGGGGGGGCGGGAGATACGCAGTATTTT

clone size: .
D gene: TRBD1
J gene: TRBJ1-2
V gene: TRBV6-1
CDR3 protein: CASSEAGQLYGYTF
CDR3 DNA: TGTGCCAGCAGTGAAGCGGGACAGCTCTATGGCTACACCTTC

clone size: .
D gene: TRBD1
J gene: TRBJ1-1
V gene: TRBV5-1
CDR3 protein: CASSYRVQGEAAEAFF
CDR3 DNA: TGCGCCAGCAGCTACAGGGTTCAGGGGGAAGCGGCTGAAGCTTTCTTT

clone size: few
D gene: .
J gene: TRBJ1-2
V gene: TRBV30
CDR3 protein: CAWRPGFHGYTF
CDR3 DNA: TGTGCCTGGAGACCAGGGTTCCATGGCTACACCTTC

clone size: few
D gene: TRBD2
J gene: TRBJ2-1
V gene: TRBV5-1
CDR3 protein: CASSSTLAGPLNEQFF
CDR3 DNA: TGCGCCAGCAGCTCAACACTAGCGGGTCCGCTCAATGAGCAGTTCTTC

clone size: .
D gene: .
J gene: TRBJ1-4
V gene: TRBV12-3/TRBV12-4
CDR3 protein: CAGSPLDDTTNEKLFF
CDR3 DNA: TGTGCCGGCAGTCCGCTCGACGATACAACTAATGAAAAACTGTTTTTT

clone size: many
D gene: .
J gene: TRBJ2-1
V gene: TRBV11-2
CDR3 protein: CASSFVRDEQFF
CDR3 DNA: TGTGCCAGCAGCTTCGTCAGGGATGAGCAGTTCTTC

clone size: few
D gene: .
J gene: TRBJ2-7
V gene: TRBV7-8
CDR3 protein: CASSLAVYEQYF
CDR3 DNA: TGTGCCAGCAGCTTAGCGGTCTACGAGCAGTACTTC

clone size: .
D gene: TRBD2
J gene: TRBJ2-1
V gene: TRBV18
CDR3 protein: CASSGFAGGMDNEQFF
CDR3 DNA: TGTGCCAGCTCAGGGTTCGCGGGGGGCATGGATAATGAGCAGTTCTTC

clone size: many
D gene: .
J gene: TRBJ1-5
V gene: TRBV25-1
CDR3 protein: CASSASDSYNQPQHF
CDR3 DNA: TGTGCCAGCAGTGCCTCGGACAGCTACAATCAGCCCCAGCATTTT

clone size: few
D gene: TRBD1
J gene: TRBJ2-7
V gene: TRBV14
CDR3 protein: CASRPTGAPPYEQYF
CDR3 DNA: TGTGCCAGCAGGCCGACAGGGGCACCCCCCTACGAGCAGTACTTC

clone size: many
D gene: TRBD2
J gene: TRBJ2-5
V gene: TRBV5-4
CDR3 protein: CASSTDERGRETQYF
CDR3 DNA: TGTGCCAGCAGCACGGATGAGCGGGGCCGAGAGACCCAGTACTTC

clone size: .
D gene: TRBD2
J gene: TRBJ2-1
V gene: TRBV11-2
CDR3 protein: CASSPLAGGGTEQFF
CDR3 DNA: TGTGCCAGCAGCCCCCTAGCGGGAGGGGGCACTGAGCAGTTCTTC

clone size: many
D gene: .
J gene: TRBJ1-1
V gene: TRBV20-1
CDR3 protein: CSARVFKREGLNTEAFF
CDR3 DNA: TGCAGTGCTAGAGTTTTTAAGCGGGAGGGACTGAACACTGAAGCTTTCTTT

clone size: few
D gene: .
J gene: TRBJ1-2
V gene: TRBV12-3/TRBV12-4
CDR3 protein: CASSCKGYTF
CDR3 DNA: TGTGCCAGCAGTTGCAAGGGCTACACCTTC

clone size: .
D gene: .
J gene: TRBJ1-1
V gene: TRBV20-1
CDR3 protein: CSATDGMNTEAFF
CDR3 DNA: TGCAGTGCTACAGACGGTATGAACACTGAAGCTTTCTTT

clone size: many
D gene: TRBD1
J gene: TRBJ2-7
V gene: TRBV28
CDR3 protein: CASSPRTGPYEQYF
CDR3 DNA: TGTGCCAGCAGTCCAAGGACAGGCCCCTACGAGCAGTACTTC

clone size: many
D gene: TRBD2
J gene: TRBJ2-7
V gene: TRBV5-6
CDR3 protein: CASSWGLVGSPEQYF
CDR3 DNA: TGTGCCAGCAGCTGGGGACTAGTCGGGTCGCCCGAGCAGTACTTC

clone size: few
D gene: TRBD2
J gene: TRBJ2-3
V gene: TRBV4-3
CDR3 protein: CASSRGLAADTQYF
CDR3 DNA: TGCGCCAGCAGCCGGGGACTAGCTGCAGATACGCAGTATTTT

clone size: .
D gene: TRBD2
J gene: TRBJ2-3
V gene: TRBV29-1
CDR3 protein: CSVRGTGTTTLTDTRHF
CDR3 DNA: TGCAGCGTAAGAGGAACCGGGACTACGACACTAACAGATACGCGGCATTTT

clone size: many
D gene: .
J gene: TRBJ2-3
V gene: TRBV6-5
CDR3 protein: CASSTLPAVASADTQYF
CDR3 DNA: TGTGCCAGCAGCACGCTCCCGGCGGTCGCGAGCGCAGATACGCAGTATTTT

clone size: many
D gene: TRBD1
J gene: TRBJ2-2
V gene: TRBV7-9
CDR3 protein: CASSISGTDNTGELFF
CDR3 DNA: TGTGCCAGCAGCATATCCGGGACAGACAACACCGGGGAGCTGTTTTTT

clone size: few
D gene: TRBD1
J gene: TRBJ2-1
V gene: TRBV7-9
CDR3 protein: CASSSTWTGATYNEQFF
CDR3 DNA: TGTGCCAGCAGCTCCACCTGGACAGGGGCAACCTACAATGAGCAGTTCTTC

clone size: .
D gene: .
J gene: TRBJ2-3
V gene: TRBV27
CDR3 protein: CASSLFLGRDTQYF
CDR3 DNA: TGTGCCAGCAGTTTATTCCTCGGTCGAGATACGCAGTATTTT

clone size: .
D gene: TRBD2
J gene: TRBJ2-3
V gene: TRBV13
CDR3 protein: CASSLRGTNTDTQYF
CDR3 DNA: TGTGCCAGCAGCTTACGAGGGACTAACACAGATACGCAGTATTTT

clone size: many
D gene: .
J gene: TRBJ1-1
V gene: TRBV6-4
CDR3 protein: CASSETPTNTEAFF
CDR3 DNA: TGTGCCAGCAGTGAAACCCCAACCAACACTGAAGCTTTCTTT

clone size: .
D gene: .
J gene: TRBJ1-5
V gene: TRBV19
CDR3 protein: CASSIEAGLSNQPQHF
CDR3 DNA: TGTGCCAGTAGTATAGAAGCAGGGTTGAGCAATCAGCCCCAGCATTTT

clone size: many
D gene: .
J gene: TRBJ1-1
V gene: TRBV25-1
CDR3 protein: CASSEQGGFTEAFF
CDR3 DNA: TGTGCCAGCAGTGAGCAGGGCGGATTTACTGAAGCTTTCTTT

clone size: .
D gene: TRBD1
J gene: TRBJ1-1
V gene: TRBV9
CDR3 protein: CASSLPGQGEAFF
CDR3 DNA: TGTGCCAGCAGCTTACCGGGACAGGGTGAAGCTTTCTTT

clone size: .
D gene: .
J gene: TRBJ2-7
V gene: TRBV4-1
CDR3 protein: CASSQEASLSYEQYF
CDR3 DNA: TGCGCCAGCAGCCAAGAAGCAAGCTTGTCCTACGAGCAGTACTTC

clone size: .
D gene: .
J gene: TRBJ1-6
V gene: TRBV6-2/TRBV6-3
CDR3 protein: CASSYDSWYSPLHF
CDR3 DNA: TGTGCCAGCAGTTACGACTCCTGGTATTCACCCCTCCACTTT

clone size: .
D gene: .
J gene: TRBJ2-1
V gene: TRBV28
CDR3 protein: CASRILQPKFTSRNAQFF
CDR3 DNA: TGTGCCAGCAGAATACTTCAACCAAAATTTACTAGCCGCAATGCGCAATTCTTC

clone size: many
D gene: TRBD1
J gene: TRBJ2-7
V gene: TRBV29-1
CDR3 protein: CSVERLGDRGYYEQYF
CDR3 DNA: TGCAGCGTTGAAAGGTTAGGGGACAGGGGGTACTACGAGCAGTACTTC

clone size: .
D gene: .
J gene: TRBJ2-2
V gene: TRBV4-1
CDR3 protein: CASSQVEGISPNTGELFF
CDR3 DNA: TGCGCCAGCAGCCAAGTTGAAGGGATTAGCCCGAACACCGGGGAGCTGTTTTTT

clone size: .
D gene: TRBD1
J gene: TRBJ2-7
V gene: TRBV19
CDR3 protein: CAGSITGGYEQYF
CDR3 DNA: TGTGCCGGTAGTATTACAGGGGGTTACGAGCAGTACTTC

clone size: .
D gene: TRBD1
J gene: TRBJ2-5
V gene: TRBV7-6
CDR3 protein: CASSPWPGQGETQYF
CDR3 DNA: TGTGCCAGCAGCCCCTGGCCGGGACAGGGGGAGACCCAGTACTTC

clone size: few
D gene: .
J gene: TRBJ2-1
V gene: TRBV19
CDR3 protein: CASSNGFYHEQFF
CDR3 DNA: TGTGCCAGTAGCAATGGGTTTTACCATGAGCAGTTCTTC

clone size: many
D gene: TRBD1
J gene: TRBJ2-7
V gene: TRBV5-1
CDR3 protein: CASSLVSMDRGYEQYF
CDR3 DNA: TGCGCCAGCAGCTTGGTATCTATGGACAGGGGCTACGAGCAGTACTTC

clone size: few
D gene: TRBD1
J gene: TRBJ2-7
V gene: TRBV6-5
CDR3 protein: CASSPGTGGFPNSYEQYF
CDR3 DNA: TGTGCCAGCAGTCCCGGGACAGGGGGCTTTCCCAACTCCTACGAGCAGTACTTC

clone size: few
D gene: TRBD1
J gene: TRBJ1-3
V gene: TRBV11-2
CDR3 protein: CASSYTGASGNTIYF
CDR3 DNA: TGTGCCAGCAGCTATACAGGGGCTTCTGGAAACACCATATATTTT

clone size: once
D gene: .
J gene: TRBJ2-1
V gene: TRBV2
CDR3 protein: CASRVPEGPYNEQFF
CDR3 DNA: TGTGCCAGCAGAGTCCCGGAGGGACCTTACAATGAGCAGTTCTTC

clone size: .
D gene: .
J gene: TRBJ1-4
V gene: TRBV7-9
CDR3 protein: CASSLTEPTNEKLFF
CDR3 DNA: TGTGCCAGCAGCTTAACAGAACCAACTAATGAAAAACTGTTTTTT

clone size: .
D gene: TRBD2
J gene: TRBJ2-1
V gene: TRBV5-1
CDR3 protein: CASSEYLAGVYNEQFF
CDR3 DNA: TGCGCCAGCAGCGAATACCTAGCGGGAGTGTACAATGAGCAGTTCTTC

clone size: .
D gene: .
J gene: TRBJ2-5
V gene: TRBV6-5
CDR3 protein: CASSYSRTGETQYF
CDR3 DNA: TGTGCCAGCAGTTACTCACGGACCGGGGAGACCCAGTACTTC

clone size: .
D gene: TRBD2
J gene: TRBJ2-5
V gene: TRBV10-3
CDR3 protein: CAIATPGTSGEETQYF
CDR3 DNA: TGTGCCATCGCCACCCCCGGGACTAGCGGGGAAGAGACCCAGTACTTC

clone size: few
D gene: .
J gene: TRBJ1-1
V gene: TRBV5-6
CDR3 protein: CASSRLSWGKGTEAFF
CDR3 DNA: TGTGCCAGCAGCCGCTTGTCCTGGGGAAAGGGCACTGAAGCTTTCTTT

clone size: once
D gene: TRBD1
J gene: TRBJ2-1
V gene: TRBV29-1
CDR3 protein: CSVEPGQGVGYNEQFF
CDR3 DNA: TGCAGCGTTGAACCGGGACAGGGAGTGGGCTACAATGAGCAGTTCTTC

clone size: few
D gene: TRBD1
J gene: TRBJ2-7
V gene: TRBV3-1
CDR3 protein: CASSQSPGQGYEQYF
CDR3 DNA: TGTGCCAGCAGCCAATCCCCGGGACAGGGCTACGAGCAGTACTTC

clone size: many
D gene: TRBD1
J gene: TRBJ2-3
V gene: TRBV9
CDR3 protein: CASSGSGTGLGTQYF
CDR3 DNA: TGTGCCAGCAGCGGTTCCGGGACAGGTCTGGGTACGCAGTATTTT

clone size: .
D gene: TRBD2
J gene: TRBJ2-1
V gene: TRBV7-9
CDR3 protein: CASSNTLAAEQFF
CDR3 DNA: TGTGCCAGCAGCAACACCCTAGCGGCCGAGCAGTTCTTC

clone size: .
D gene: .
J gene: TRBJ2-5
V gene: TRBV6-2/TRBV6-3
CDR3 protein: CASTPDLEATQYF
CDR3 DNA: TGTGCCAGCACTCCGGACCTAGAAGCGACCCAGTACTTC

clone size: many
D gene: .
J gene: TRBJ2-5
V gene: TRBV5-6
CDR3 protein: CASSLESDQETQYF
CDR3 DNA: TGTGCCAGCAGCTTGGAGTCGGACCAAGAGACCCAGTACTTC

clone size: many
D gene: TRBD2
J gene: TRBJ2-3
V gene: TRBV7-9
CDR3 protein: CASSQRTSGALGDTQYF
CDR3 DNA: TGTGCCAGCAGCCAACGGACTAGCGGGGCCCTAGGAGATACGCAGTATTTT